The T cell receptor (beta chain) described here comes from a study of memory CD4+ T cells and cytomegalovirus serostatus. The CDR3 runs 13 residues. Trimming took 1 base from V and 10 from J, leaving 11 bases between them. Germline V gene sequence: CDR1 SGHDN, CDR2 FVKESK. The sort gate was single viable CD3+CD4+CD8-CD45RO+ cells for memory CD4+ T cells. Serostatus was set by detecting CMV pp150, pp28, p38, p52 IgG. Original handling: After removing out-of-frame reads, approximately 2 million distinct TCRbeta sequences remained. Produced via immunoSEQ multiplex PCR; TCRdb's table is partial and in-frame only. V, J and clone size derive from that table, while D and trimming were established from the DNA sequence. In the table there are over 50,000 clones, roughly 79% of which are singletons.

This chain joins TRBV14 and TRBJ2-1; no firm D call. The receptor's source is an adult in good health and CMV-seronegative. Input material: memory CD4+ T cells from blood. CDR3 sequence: CASSQVLGAEQFF. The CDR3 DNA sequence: TGTGCCAGCAGCCAAGTCCTAGGTGCGGAGCAGTTCTTC.